Listed here are 17 T cell receptor beta chains from one sample, sequenced in a study of T cells in localized non-small cell lung cancer. Clones were read by immunoSEQ multiplex PCR, and TCRdb kept only the in-frame ones, dropping some. The data show about 54,000 clones, around 83% seen once. The sequences come from peripheral blood, collected before any cancer treatment. The receptor set was obtained from a female donor older than 55 with stage II squamous cell lung carcinoma.

This chain links TRBV19 with TRBJ1-1; 9 bases are a match to TRBD1. This CDR3 region has 15 residues. Trimming cost V 5 bases and J 1 base; bases outside gene matches: 5. The germline V gene has CDR1 LNHDA and CDR2 SQIVND (reference sequence). The DNA of the CDR3 is TGTGCCAGTAGTCTCTGGGGACAGGGGAACACTGAAGCTTTCTTT. Translating gives CASSLWGQGNTEAFF.

The chain is built from TRBV7-2 and TRBJ2-7; TRBD2 agrees at 14 bases. CDR1 is SGHTA, CDR2 FQGNSA, per germline. The CDR3 length is 15 residues. The V segment lost 5 bases and the J segment 4 bases; nucleotides outside the gene matches: 4. The chain's CDR3 is CASSPWTSGGYEQYF. The CDR3 nucleotides read TGTGCCAGCAGCCCATGGACTAGCGGGGGGTACGAGCAGTACTTC.

This clone occurred a few times. This chain uses TRBV6-5 with TRBJ1-1; possibly TRBD1 for D (6 bases). Germline loops: CDR1 MNHEY, CDR2 SVGAGI. V was pared by 5 bases and J by 1 base, with 14 bases between. The CDR3 has 15 residues. The CDR3 nucleotides are TGTGCCAGCAGTCTAAAAAGGGGGACGAACACTGAAGCTTTCTTT. The encoded protein is CASSLKRGTNTEAFF.

This clone was counted only a few times. This chain links TRBV6-5 with TRBJ1-5; 7 bases are a match to TRBD1. Unmatched junction bases numbered 7, after V lost 7 bases and J lost 1 base. Germline lookup yields CDR1 MNHEY and CDR2 SVGAGI. This CDR3 contains 15 residues. In DNA form, the CDR3 reads TGTGCCAGCAACCCGACAGGGAGAAGCAATCAGCCCCAGCATTTT. It yields the protein CASNPTGRSNQPQHF.

The J gene is TRBJ2-4, the V gene TRBV30; 7 bases align to TRBD1. CDR3 length equals 15 residues. V lost 1 base to trimming and J lost 0 bases; unmatched junction nucleotides: 3. Germline assignment: CDR1 GTSNPN and CDR2 SVGIG (reference sequence). The DNA for the CDR3 is TGTGCCTGGAGTGCAGACAGGGTAGCCAAAAACATTCAGTACTTC. This translates into CAWSADRVAKNIQYF. Using reference TRBV30 and TRBJ2-4 for the parts outside the CDR3, the full variable domain is SQTIHQWPATLVQPVGSPLSLECTVEGTSNPNLYWYRQAAGRGLQLLFYSVGIGQISSEVPQNLSASRPQDRQFILSSKKLLLSDSGFYLCAWSADRVAKNIQYFGAGTRLSVL.

About this clone itself: The sample has other DNA sequences that encode this CDR3 too. This chain uses TRBV12-5 with TRBJ2-7; the match to TRBD1 covers 10 bases. CDR1 LGHNT and CDR2 FRNRAP come from the germline V gene. J lost 5 bases, V lost 1 base, and 5 bases had no gene match. The CDR3 covers 15 residues. CDR3 nucleotide sequence: TGTGCTAGTGGTTTGGCCCCGGGACAGGGGAACGAGCAGTACTTC. Translated: CASGLAPGQGNEQYF.

The genes are TRBV6-4 and TRBJ2-3; 12 bases map to TRBD2. Germline values: CDR1 MRHNA, CDR2 SNTAGT. The CDR3 is made up of 15 amino acids. V was clipped by 4 bases and J by 1 base; unmatched bases: 0. The CDR3 spells CASSGLAGGTDTQYF. The CDR3, as DNA: TGTGCCAGCAGTGGACTAGCGGGGGGCACAGATACGCAGTATTTT.

The genes are TRBV25-1 and TRBJ2-3, with TRBD1 matching 9 bases. Germline V gives CDR1 MGHDK, CDR2 SYGVNS. Losses at the gene ends were 4 bases for V and 5 bases for J; bases not matched to a gene: 13. The CDR3 is 17 residues long. CDR3 region: CASSVIAGTGILDTQYF. As DNA, the CDR3 is TGTGCCAGCAGTGTAATCGCCGGGACAGGGATTTTAGATACGCAGTATTTT.

The chain couples TRBV28 to TRBJ1-1, with TRBD1 as a possible D gene (5 bases). Per the germline V gene, CDR1 is MDHEN and CDR2 is SYDVKM. CDR3 length: 14 residues. V was cut by 3 bases and J by 2 bases, with 10 bases left in between. The CDR3 spells CASSFTGTNTEAFF. The CDR3 DNA follows: TGTGCCAGCAGTTTCACGGGGACCAACACTGAAGCTTTCTTT.

This chain connects TRBV7-9 to TRBJ2-3; 8 bases match TRBD2. CDR3 size: 15 residues. In germline, CDR1 is SEHNR, CDR2 FQNEAQ (reference sequence). The ends lost 7 bases at V and 4 bases at J; junction bases unmatched: 10. The CDR3 loop is CASNVEGLVSDTQYF. CDR3 nucleotides: TGTGCCAGCAACGTGGAGGGACTAGTATCAGATACGCAGTATTTT.

V and J are TRBV9 and TRBJ2-7; D is uncertain. CDR1 and CDR2 from the germline V gene are SGDLS and YYNGEE. V lost 4 bases to trimming and J lost 4 bases, with 12 bases between them. The CDR3 totals 13 residues. The CDR3 region is CASSPYDRYEQYF. CDR3 DNA sequence: TGTGCCAGCAGCCCCTACGACCGATACGAGCAGTACTTC.

The CDR3 DNA follows: TGTGCCAGCAGCCAAGAGTCCTTCACTGAAGCTTTCTTT. It specifies CASSQESFTEAFF. The chain carries TRBV14 and TRBJ1-1, with D unresolved. V was trimmed by 0 bases and J by 4 bases, leaving 6 bases between them. The CDR3 totals 13 residues. Germline CDR1 and CDR2: SGHDN and FVKESK.

The rearrangement links TRBV4-1 to TRBJ2-2; D gene unclear. There are 17 residues in the CDR3. From germline, CDR1 is MGHRA and CDR2 YSYEKL. V shed 4 bases and J shed 2 bases, with 17 bases lying between them. CDR3 in DNA: TGCGCCAGCAGCCTCCTAACACAAGGGTACAACACCGGGGAGCTGTTTTTT. Protein: CASSLLTQGYNTGELFF.

CDR3 in amino acids: CASSSAPPGTGSNNEQFF. CDR3 nucleotides: TGCGCCAGCAGCTCCGCGCCCCCCGGGACAGGATCTAACAATGAGCAGTTCTTC. This rearrangement joins TRBV5-1 to TRBJ2-1, with TRBD1 matching 8 bases. Per the germline V gene, CDR1 is SGHRS and CDR2 is YFSETQ. The CDR3 is 18 residues long. The V and J ends lost 3 bases and 5 bases, in that order; junction bases with no gene match: 16.

The chain is built from TRBV6-1 and TRBJ2-3; D possibly matches TRBD1 or TRBD2 (5 bases each). Deletions cut 1 base from V and 6 bases from J, with 11 bases between. CDR3 length: 14 residues. CDR1 and CDR2 (germline): MNHNS, SASEGT. CDR3 coding DNA: TGTGCCAGCAGTGAAGGGGGGTCGACGGATACGCAGTATTTT. Encoded protein: CASSEGGSTDTQYF.

The chain has TRBV27 and TRBJ1-6, with TRBD1 matching 7 bases. The CDR3 length is 15 residues. The trim removed 6 bases at V and 7 bases at J, leaving 9 bases unmatched. Looked up from germline, CDR1 is MNHEY and CDR2 is SMNVEV (reference sequence). The CDR3 loop is CASRIQDRLNSPLHF. The CDR3, as DNA: TGTGCCAGCAGGATCCAGGACAGGCTCAATTCACCCCTCCACTTT.

This clone showed up just once. The V call is TRBV10-2, the J call TRBJ2-7; 7 bases match TRBD1. V lost 8 bases, J lost 2 bases, and 9 bases stayed unmatched. CDR3 length: 14 amino acids. CDR1 and CDR2 from the germline V gene are WSHSY and SAAADI. For the CDR3, the DNA is TGCGCCAGCGGGCCCTCCGGGACAGCCTACGAGCAGTACTTC. It yields the protein CASGPSGTAYEQYF.